The 14 T cell receptor beta chains listed next were all sequenced from one sample in a study of beta chain features in type 1 diabetes. All of the isolated RNA was reverse transcribed, so expressed TCRB transcripts were sequenced. Profiling relied on immunoSEQ multiplex PCR, and the TCRdb table lists in-frame clones only, not all of them. This table has about 240,000 clones, about 25% appearing once. What was sequenced was central memory CD4+ T cells from blood. These receptors all stem from a young man in good health.

This clone was observed a handful of times. The V and J genes are TRBV2 and TRBJ2-7; TRBD1 matches at 8 bases. The CDR3 sequence is 13 residues long. The junction had 5 bases not matched to a gene; V was cut back by 5 bases and J by 5 bases. Germline V CDR1 and CDR2: SNHLY, FYNNEI. The CDR3 DNA follows: TGTGCCAGCAGTTCAGGACAGGGCGACGAGCAGTACTTC. As protein: CASSSGQGDEQYF.

This chain connects TRBV7-2 to TRBJ2-3; D ambiguous. CDR1 is SGHTA and CDR2 is FQGNSA in the germline V gene. The CDR3 loop spans 14 amino acids. V was pared by 4 bases and J by 0 bases, with 8 bases between. CDR3 in amino acids: CASSWTGSTDTQYF. DNA of the CDR3: TGTGCCAGCAGCTGGACCGGGAGCACAGATACGCAGTATTTT.

V gene TRBV30 combines with J gene TRBJ1-2; D possibly corresponds to TRBD1 (5 bases). The CDR3 has 13 amino acids. Per the germline V gene, CDR1 is GTSNPN and CDR2 is SVGIG (reference sequence). V shed 6 bases and J shed 4 bases, with 15 bases lying between them. The DNA for the CDR3 is TGTGCCTGTTACTCTCCAGGGCCCTATGGCTACACCTTC. It translates to CACYSPGPYGYTF.

The table lists this clone with a few counts. The rearrangement joins TRBV15 to TRBJ2-3; 9 bases agree with TRBD2. V shed 0 bases, J shed 4 bases, and the junction held 14 bases outside the gene matches. Germline lookup yields CDR1 LNHNV and CDR2 YYDKDF (reference sequence). The length of the CDR3 is 19 residues. This CDR3 is CATSRDRLAGVMPSDTQYF. The CDR3 bases are TGTGCCACCAGCAGAGATAGGTTAGCGGGAGTAATGCCCTCAGATACGCAGTATTTT.

This clone was found a few times. Other nucleotide sequences from this sample produce the same CDR3. The chain has TRBV7-2 and TRBJ2-5; D tentatively fits TRBD1 or TRBD2 (5 bases each). Germline assignment: CDR1 SGHTA and CDR2 FQGNSA. The CDR3 is made up of 13 amino acids. The ends were cut back, 5 bases at V and 5 bases at J, with 12 bases in the middle. CDR3 amino acids: CASSLRGGETQYF. Written as DNA, the CDR3 is TGTGCCAGCAGCCTACGGGGCGGGGAGACCCAGTACTTC.

This clone came up many times. The chain is built from TRBV6-4 and TRBJ2-5; tentative D call: TRBD1 (7 bases). Trimming took off 3 bases at V and 4 bases at J, with 18 bases between the two ends. This CDR3 comprises 16 residues. Germline V lookup: CDR1 MRHNA, CDR2 SNTAGT. The CDR3 region has the DNA TGTGCCAGCAGTGAGCAAGTAGGAGGGGGCAGAGAGACCCAGTACTTC. It specifies CASSEQVGGGRETQYF.

This clone was picked up a small number of times. V and J are TRBV13 and TRBJ2-1, with TRBD2 matching 11 bases. V shed 4 bases and J 1 base; nucleotides not matched to a gene: 3. The CDR3 runs to 16 residues. Per germline, CDR1 PRHDT and CDR2 FYEKMQ (reference sequence). CDR3 protein: CASSSRLAGSYNEQFF. For the CDR3, the DNA is TGTGCCAGCAGCTCACGACTAGCGGGGTCCTACAATGAGCAGTTCTTC.

This clone was counted only a few times. This chain uses TRBV19 with TRBJ1-1; D is possibly TRBD1 (6 bases). The CDR3 is made up of 14 amino acids. Per the germline V gene, CDR1 is LNHDA and CDR2 is SQIVND (reference sequence). V was pared by 4 bases and J by 4 bases, with 13 bases between. CDR3 residues: CASSTEGGITEAFF. CDR3 DNA: TGTGCCAGTAGTACGGAGGGGGGGATCACTGAAGCTTTCTTT. Supplemented by reference TRBV19 and TRBJ1-1, the full variable domain reads DGGITQSPKYLFRKEGQNVTLSCEQNLNHDAMYWYRQDPGQGLRLIYYSQIVNDFQKGDIAEGYSVSREKKESFPLTVTSAQKNPTAFYLCASSTEGGITEAFFGQGTRLTVV.

The rearrangement links TRBV18 to TRBJ1-5; TRBD1 matches 8 bases. The CDR3 covers 17 residues. CDR1 is KGHSH and CDR2 is LQKENI in the germline V gene. J lost 0 bases, V lost 5 bases, and 9 bases had no gene match. CDR3 nucleotides: TGTGCCAGCTCATCCGGGACAGGAACCTCTAGCAATCAGCCCCAGCATTTT. Protein sequence: CASSSGTGTSSNQPQHF.

This clone was found many times. The chain combines TRBV7-9 with TRBJ1-4; D uncertain. The CDR3 length is 15 residues. The V end lost 6 bases, the J end lost 0 bases, and 11 bases lay between the germline ends. The germline CDR1 and CDR2 sequences are SEHNR and FQNEAQ (reference sequence). CDR3 residues: CASSYPQTTNEKLFF. The DNA for the CDR3 is TGTGCCAGCAGTTACCCACAGACAACTAATGAAAAACTGTTTTTT.

This clone was found a few times. V is TRBV9 and J is TRBJ1-5; D not resolved. The germline gives CDR1 SGDLS, CDR2 YYNGEE. The CDR3 consists of 14 residues. V was cut by 2 bases and J by 7 bases, with 13 bases left in between. CDR3 nucleotides: TGTGCCAGCAGCGTGGGCACCATCAACCAGCCCCAGCATTTT. This translates into CASSVGTINQPQHF.

The V call is TRBV6-5, the J call TRBJ2-5; perhaps TRBD2 as D (6 bases). Trimming removed 6 bases at V and 5 bases at J, with 19 bases between. Germline assignment: CDR1 MNHEY and CDR2 SVGAGI. The CDR3 consists of 15 residues. The CDR3: CASRSSVLGGETQYF. CDR3 nucleotide sequence: TGTGCCAGCAGGTCTAGCGTCCTCGGAGGGGAGACCCAGTACTTC.

The CDR3 loop reads CAWTRGLAGVVETQYF. For the CDR3, the DNA is TGTGCCTGGACCAGGGGACTAGCGGGGGTAGTAGAGACCCAGTACTTC. The chain is built from TRBV30 and TRBJ2-5; 14 nucleotides match TRBD2. Germline loops: CDR1 GTSNPN, CDR2 SVGIG (reference sequence). CDR3 length: 16 residues. The V segment lost 4 bases and the J segment 4 bases; nucleotides outside the gene matches: 8.

The V gene is TRBV2, the J gene TRBJ2-5; D gene uncertain. The germline V and J ends were trimmed by 4 bases and 4 bases, with 10 bases remaining between them. The germline CDR1 and CDR2 sequences are SNHLY and FYNNEI. The CDR3 is made up of 13 amino acids. CDR3 amino acids: CASSGLSGETQYF. CDR3 DNA: TGTGCCAGCAGTGGACTTTCCGGAGAGACCCAGTACTTC.